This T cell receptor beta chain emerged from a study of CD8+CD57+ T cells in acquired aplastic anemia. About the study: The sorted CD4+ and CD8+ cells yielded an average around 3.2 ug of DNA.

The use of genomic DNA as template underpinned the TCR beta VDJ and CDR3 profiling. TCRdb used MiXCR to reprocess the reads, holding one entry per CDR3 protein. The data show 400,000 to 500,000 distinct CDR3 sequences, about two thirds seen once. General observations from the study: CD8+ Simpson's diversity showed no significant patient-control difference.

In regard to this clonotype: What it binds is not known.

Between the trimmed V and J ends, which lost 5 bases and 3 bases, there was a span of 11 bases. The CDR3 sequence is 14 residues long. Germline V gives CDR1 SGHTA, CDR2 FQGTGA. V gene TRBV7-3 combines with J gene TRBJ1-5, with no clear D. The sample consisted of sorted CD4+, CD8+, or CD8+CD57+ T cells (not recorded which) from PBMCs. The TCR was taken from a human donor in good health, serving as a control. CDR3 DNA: TGTGCCAGCAGCACACAGCGTTACAATCAGCCCCAGCATTTT. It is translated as CASSTQRYNQPQHF.